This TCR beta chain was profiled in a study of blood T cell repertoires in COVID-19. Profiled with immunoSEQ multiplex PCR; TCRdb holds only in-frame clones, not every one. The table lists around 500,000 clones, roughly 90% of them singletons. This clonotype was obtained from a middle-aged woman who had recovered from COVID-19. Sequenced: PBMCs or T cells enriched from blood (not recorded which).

For the CDR3, the DNA is TGTGCCAGTAGTATCGGGGACAGGAGCTACAATGAGCAGTTCTTC. Protein: CASSIGDRSYNEQFF. The genes are TRBV19 and TRBJ2-1; 8 nucleotides line up with TRBD1. With 3 bases clipped from V and 3 bases from J, the junction kept 4 bases outside the gene matches. Germline V CDR1 and CDR2: LNHDA, SQIVND (reference sequence). The CDR3 is 15 residues long.